The 3 T cell receptor beta chains listed next were all sequenced from one sample in a study of blood T cell repertoires in COVID-19. Measured with immunoSEQ multiplex PCR; TCRdb has only the in-frame clones, and not every one. In the table there are 150,000 to 250,000 clones, 94% of which are singletons. The material sequenced was peripheral blood. The receptors originated from a man aged 25-45 years with COVID-19, enrolled during active disease.

J is TRBJ2-3 and V is TRBV4-1; TRBD2 agrees at 11 bases. V shed 5 bases and J 2 bases; nucleotides not matched to a gene: 6. The CDR3 consists of 16 residues. CDR1 MGHRA and CDR2 YSYEKL come from the germline V gene. CDR3 in amino acids: CASSIRLAGLTDTQYF. The CDR3 nucleotides read TGCGCCAGCAGCATCCGACTAGCGGGGCTCACAGATACGCAGTATTTT.

The chain links TRBV6-5 to TRBJ1-5, with 8 bases matching TRBD1. Germline values: CDR1 MNHEY, CDR2 SVGAGI. Trimming cost V 6 bases and J 6 bases; bases outside gene matches: 1. This CDR3 has 12 amino acids. CDR3 sequence: CASRTGVQPQHF. The CDR3 region has the DNA TGTGCCAGCAGGACAGGGGTTCAGCCCCAGCATTTT.

Remarks on this clone: One end of the junction fails to match germline, which may point to a read error. The rearrangement joins TRBV29-1 to TRBJ1-2; TRBD1 aligns across 8 bases. Germline CDR1 SQVTM, CDR2 ANQGSEA. This CDR3 region has 12 residues. The CDR3 coding sequence is TGCAGCGTTCAAGACAGGGGTGGAGGCTACACCTTC. Its translation is CSVQDRGGGYTF.